This TCR beta chain came from a study of T cell responses to AZD1222 COVID-19 vaccine. Measured with immunoSEQ multiplex PCR; TCRdb has only the in-frame clones, and not every one. Among 53,000 or so clones listed, more than 70% were seen once. Germline assignment: CDR1 MNHEY and CDR2 SMNVEV (reference sequence). Unmatched junction bases numbered 4, after V lost 2 bases and J lost 4 bases. The CDR3 sequence is 15 residues long. This specimen was peripheral blood, taken on day 0 of MenACWY control vaccination. The TCR was taken from an adult in good health. The V and J genes are TRBV27 and TRBJ1-5, with 8 bases aligning to TRBD1. CDR3 DNA sequence: TGTGCCAGCAGTTTACGAGGACAGGGAAATCAGCCCCAGCATTTT. Protein product: CASSLRGQGNQPQHF.